The rows below give T cell receptor beta chains drawn from one sample of a study of CD8 T cells in ankylosing spondylitis. MiXCR, run by TCRdb on the 5' RACE reads, gives a single entry per CDR3 protein. In the table there are around 440,000 distinct CDR3 sequences, 15% to 20% of which are singletons. Sequenced material: blood, either unsorted or a sorted T cell fraction (not recorded which). The receptor source for this set is a male donor with ankylosing spondylitis. Each CDR3 is given with its conserved first and last residue. The D gene is left open where the match is weak. A row's size may be missing; if present it is once, few, many or a size class.

TRBJ1-5 many TRBV12-3/TRBV12-4 - CASSLRRQTRTNQPQHF TGTGCCAGCAGCTTGAGAAGACAGACGAGGACCAATCAGCCCCAGCATTTT
TRBJ1-1 many TRBV20-1 - CSASFPTGLNTEAFF TGCAGTGCTAGTTTCCCCACAGGGTTGAACACTGAAGCTTTCTTT
TRBJ2-1 - TRBV11-2 TRBD2 CASSLIAGHTYNEQFF TGTGCCAGCAGCTTAATAGCGGGGCATACCTACAATGAGCAGTTCTTC
TRBJ2-1 - TRBV3-1 TRBD2 CASSQAPSGEIYNEQFF TGTGCCAGCAGCCAAGCGCCTAGCGGGGAGATATACAATGAGCAGTTCTTC
TRBJ2-2 - TRBV6-2/TRBV6-3 - CASSWSTGELFF TGTGCCAGCTCCTGGAGCACCGGGGAGCTGTTTTTT
TRBJ1-1 few TRBV20-1 TRBD1 CSAAGQGARTEAFF TGCAGTGCAGCCGGACAGGGGGCTCGAACTGAAGCTTTCTTT
TRBJ2-2 few TRBV2 - CASSDLGAPGRGELFF TGTGCCAGCAGTGATTTAGGGGCCCCCGGACGAGGGGAGCTGTTTTTT
TRBJ1-2 - TRBV27 TRBD1 CASSFTQGGGYTF TGTGCCAGCAGTTTCACACAGGGGGGTGGCTACACCTTC
TRBJ1-5 many TRBV27 - CASSPLGGNQPQHF TGTGCCAGCAGTCCCCTCGGGGGCAATCAGCCCCAGCATTTT
TRBJ1-2 few TRBV3-1 TRBD1 CASSQVQDRANYGYTF TGTGCCAGCAGCCAAGTGCAGGACAGGGCCAACTATGGCTACACCTTC
TRBJ2-2 once TRBV20-1 - CSASPQGPFTGELFF TGCAGTGCTAGTCCCCAGGGTCCCTTCACCGGGGAGCTGTTTTTT
TRBJ2-1 many TRBV29-1 - CSVGSPSYNEQFF TGCAGCGTTGGGAGCCCGTCCTACAATGAGCAGTTCTTC
TRBJ2-7 few TRBV7-2 - CASSLAKGLGTYEQYF TGTGCCAGCAGCTTAGCCAAGGGACTCGGGACCTACGAGCAGTACTTC
TRBJ2-5 - TRBV15 - CATSTSATGTETQYF TGTGCCACCAGCACCTCCGCGACAGGAACGGAGACCCAGTACTTC
TRBJ2-2 few TRBV2 TRBD2 CADSLAGVSGELFF TGTGCTGATAGTCTAGCGGGAGTTTCCGGGGAGCTGTTTTTT
TRBJ2-3 few TRBV3-1 - CASSQGSGDTQYF TGTGCCAGCAGCCAAGGGTCGGGAGATACGCAGTATTTT
TRBJ2-1 - TRBV24-1 TRBD2 CATSALTSGSHNEQFF TGTGCCACCAGTGCCCTAACTAGCGGGTCTCACAATGAGCAGTTCTTC
TRBJ1-5 - TRBV2 - CASSEKGQGNQPQHF TGTGCCAGCAGTGAAAAGGGGCAGGGCAATCAGCCCCAGCATTTT
TRBJ1-1 few TRBV2 - CASIGAGNTEAFF TGTGCCAGCATCGGGGCCGGGAACACTGAAGCTTTCTTT
TRBJ2-1 - TRBV20-1 - CSARGRRGPGNEQFF TGCAGTGCTAGAGGGCGGCGCGGCCCGGGCAATGAGCAGTTCTTC
TRBJ2-3 many TRBV5-1 TRBD1 CASSLDSTGTGIKQYF TGCGCCAGCAGCTTGGACTCCACCGGGACAGGGATTAAGCAGTATTTT
TRBJ2-5 - TRBV6-6 - CASSYLQETQYF TGTGCCAGCAGTTATCTTCAAGAGACCCAGTACTTC
TRBJ2-7 many TRBV29-1 TRBD1 CSVVRDSEQYF TGCAGCGTTGTCCGGGACAGCGAGCAGTACTTC
TRBJ2-7 few TRBV12-3/TRBV12-4 - CASSLTRYEQYF TGTGCCAGCAGTCTCACCCGCTACGAGCAGTACTTC
TRBJ1-2 few TRBV13 TRBD1 CASSVRDRYYGYTF TGTGCCAGCAGCGTCCGGGACAGATACTATGGCTACACCTTC
TRBJ1-5 few TRBV9 - CASSASTGSPQHF TGTGCCAGCAGCGCGTCAACAGGGTCGCCCCAGCATTTT
TRBJ2-1 - TRBV3-1 TRBD1 CASSLGQVVVNEQFF TGTGCCAGCAGCCTGGGACAGGTGGTTGTCAATGAGCAGTTCTTC
TRBJ2-7 - TRBV4-1 TRBD1 CASSLLGQESYEQYF TGCGCCAGCAGCCTATTGGGACAGGAGTCCTACGAGCAGTACTTC
TRBJ2-3 - TRBV18 TRBD2 CASSLVTSGSDTQYF TGTGCCAGCTCACTCGTAACTAGCGGATCAGATACGCAGTATTTT
TRBJ2-7 many TRBV10-3 - CAISETANEQYF TGTGCCATCAGTGAGACGGCCAACGAGCAGTACTTC
TRBJ2-7 - TRBV5-8 - CAGGLAYEQYF TGTGCAGGGGGTTTGGCCTACGAGCAGTACTTC
TRBJ2-5 - TRBV7-9 TRBD1 CASSLGRDSRGETQYF TGTGCCAGCAGCCTAGGCCGGGACAGCCGAGGGGAGACCCAGTACTTC
TRBJ2-3 - TRBV28 - CASSSSSASSTDTQYF TGTGCCAGCAGTTCCTCTAGCGCATCTAGCACAGATACGCAGTATTTT
TRBJ2-7 - TRBV20-1 - CSARGDNYEQYF TGCAGTGCTAGAGGTGACAACTACGAGCAGTACTTC
TRBJ2-3 many TRBV9 - CASSVDLTDTQYF TGTGCCAGCAGTGTTGATCTAACAGATACGCAGTATTTT
TRBJ2-5 many TRBV29-1 - CSVETGILETQYF TGCAGCGTCGAAACAGGGATTCTGGAGACCCAGTACTTC
TRBJ2-1 - TRBV7-3 - CASSWAASSYNEQFF TGTGCCAGCAGCTGGGCGGCGAGCTCCTACAATGAGCAGTTCTTC
TRBJ2-3 - TRBV11-2 - CASSFGGGWTDTQYF TGTGCCAGCAGCTTTGGGGGCGGGTGGACAGATACGCAGTATTTT
TRBJ2-3 - TRBV11-1 - CASSLGLVYPSAADTQYF TGTGCCAGCAGCTTAGGGCTTGTTTACCCCTCTGCCGCAGATACGCAGTATTTT
TRBJ2-1 few TRBV9 - CASSVDDSYNEQFF TGTGCCAGCAGCGTAGATGACTCCTACAATGAGCAGTTCTTC
TRBJ1-1 few TRBV7-9 - CASSQKGGTEAFF TGTGCCAGCAGCCAAAAGGGGGGCACTGAAGCTTTCTTT